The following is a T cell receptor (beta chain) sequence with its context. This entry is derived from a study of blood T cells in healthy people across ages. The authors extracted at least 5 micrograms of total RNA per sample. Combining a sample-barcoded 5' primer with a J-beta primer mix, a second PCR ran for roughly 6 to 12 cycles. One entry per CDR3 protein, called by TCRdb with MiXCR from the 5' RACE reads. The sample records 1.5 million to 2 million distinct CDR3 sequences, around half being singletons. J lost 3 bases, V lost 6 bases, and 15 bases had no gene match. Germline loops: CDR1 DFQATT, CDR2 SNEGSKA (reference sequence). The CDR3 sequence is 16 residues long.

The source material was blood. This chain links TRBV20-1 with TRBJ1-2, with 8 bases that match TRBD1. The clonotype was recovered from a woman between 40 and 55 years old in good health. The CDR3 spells CSAKGAGQAIHYGYTF. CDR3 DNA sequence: TGCAGTGCAAAGGGTGCGGGACAGGCGATACACTATGGCTACACCTTC.